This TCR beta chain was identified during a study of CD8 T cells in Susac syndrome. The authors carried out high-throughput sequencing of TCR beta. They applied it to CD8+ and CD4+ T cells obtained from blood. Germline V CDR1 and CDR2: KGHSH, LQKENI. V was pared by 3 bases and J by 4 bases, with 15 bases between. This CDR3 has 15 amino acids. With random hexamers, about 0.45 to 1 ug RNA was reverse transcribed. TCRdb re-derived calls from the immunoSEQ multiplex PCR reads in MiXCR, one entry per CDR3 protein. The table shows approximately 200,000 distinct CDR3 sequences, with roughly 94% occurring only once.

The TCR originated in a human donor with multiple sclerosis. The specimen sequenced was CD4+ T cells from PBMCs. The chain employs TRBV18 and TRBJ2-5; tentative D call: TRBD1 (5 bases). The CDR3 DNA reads TGTGCCAGCTCACCGAATACCAACCAGGGAGAGACCCAGTACTTC. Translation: CASSPNTNQGETQYF.